These T cell receptor beta chains were read from a single sample in a study of OX40 agonist ivuxolimab in advanced cancers. TCRdb's table, derived via immunoSEQ multiplex PCR, lists solely in-frame clones and lacks some. The sample includes about 38,000 clones, around 89% of them seen just once. Sequenced here: CD4+ or CD8+ T cells sorted from blood, sampled in a trial of the OX40 agonist ivuxolimab. These receptors were collected from an adult with an advanced solid tumor such as melanoma, head and neck, liver or kidney cancer. CDR3s include the opening cysteine and the closing phenylalanine or tryptophan. A D gene is named only where the DNA matches it firmly. A clone size is listed for some rows: how often the clone was seen (once, few, many), or a class if it is expanded.

J gene | D gene | V gene | clone size | CDR3 DNA | CDR3 protein
TRBJ1-1 | . | TRBV5-4 | . | TGTGCCAGCAGCTTAGGACAGACGAACACTGAAGCTTTCTTT | CASSLGQTNTEAFF
TRBJ2-7 | . | TRBV29-1 | . | TGCAGCGTTAAGGCAGGTACCTACGAGCAGTACTTC | CSVKAGTYEQYF
TRBJ1-1 | . | TRBV5-1 | . | TGCGCCAGCAGCTGGACGACAAGCACTGAAGCTTTCTTT | CASSWTTSTEAFF
TRBJ2-2 | TRBD1 | TRBV7-9 | . | TGTGCCACCAGGACAGGGGGCCACACCGGGGAGCTGTTTTTT | CATRTGGHTGELFF
TRBJ1-5 | TRBD1 | TRBV19 | . | TGTGCCAGTAGTATATCCCGTGGACAGGGAGGCAATCAGCCCCAGCATTTT | CASSISRGQGGNQPQHF
TRBJ2-1 | . | TRBV9 | . | TGTGCCAGCAGCTCTCAACCCAACTCCTACAATGAGCAGTTCTTC | CASSSQPNSYNEQFF
TRBJ2-7 | . | TRBV28 | . | TGTGCCAGCAGGGGGCAATCCTACGAGCAGTACTTC | CASRGQSYEQYF
TRBJ1-1 | . | TRBV11-2 | . | TGTGCCAGCAGCTTAGCAGGGAACACTGAAGCTTTCTTT | CASSLAGNTEAFF
TRBJ2-1 | TRBD2 | TRBV4-3 | . | TGCGCCAGCAGCCAAGATTCAACTAGCGGGAGCTCCTACAATGAGCAGTTCTTC | CASSQDSTSGSSYNEQFF
TRBJ2-1 | TRBD2 | TRBV7-2 | . | TGTGCCAGCAGCTTAGTCGTTAGCGGGGTGGTTGGCAATGAGCAGTTCTTC | CASSLVVSGVVGNEQFF
TRBJ2-7 | . | TRBV2 | . | TGTGCCACCTTAGGGGGGGCCCCCTCCTACGAGCAGTACTTC | CATLGGAPSYEQYF
TRBJ2-7 | TRBD1 | TRBV11-2 | . | TGTGCCAGCAGCCGTGACAGGGGGTACGCCTACGAGCAGTACTTC | CASSRDRGYAYEQYF
TRBJ2-7 | TRBD2 | TRBV4-3 | . | TGCGCCAGCAGCCAAGATCAGGCTAGCGGTTCCTACGAGCAGTACTTC | CASSQDQASGSYEQYF
TRBJ1-1 | TRBD1 | TRBV6-5 | . | TGTGCCAGCAGTCTTCAGGGGGCAAACACTGAAGCTTTCTTT | CASSLQGANTEAFF
TRBJ1-4 | . | TRBV4-2 | . | TGTGCCAGCAGCCAAGATAGGGACGGATATGAAAAACTGTTTTTT | CASSQDRDGYEKLFF
TRBJ2-7 | . | TRBV29-1 | . | TGCAGCGTTGAAGAAACTGGGTTCGAGCAGTACTTC | CSVEETGFEQYF
TRBJ2-7 | . | TRBV27 | . | TGTGCCAGCATGGGGCGGTCCTCCTACGAGCAGTACTTC | CASMGRSSYEQYF
TRBJ1-1 | . | TRBV18 | . | TGTGCCAGCTCACCTGCTTCGGTTGGAGGGGGCACTGAAGCTTTCTTT | CASSPASVGGGTEAFF
TRBJ2-5 | . | TRBV7-3 | . | TGTGCCAGCAGCTACGGGGGACCCGGGACCCAGTACTTC | CASSYGGPGTQYF
TRBJ2-1 | . | TRBV21-1 | . | TGTGCCAGCAGCAAAGAGGGTGAGCGGGGGGGCCTCAGAGCCTACAATGAGCAGTTCTTC | CASSKEGERGGLRAYNEQFF
TRBJ2-1 | . | TRBV7-9 | . | TGTGCCAGCAGCTTAGTAAATTCCTACAATGAGCAGTTCTTC | CASSLVNSYNEQFF
TRBJ1-2 | TRBD1 | TRBV7-8 | . | TGTGCCAGCAGCCAAACAGGGGGCCTCAACTATGGCTACACCTTC | CASSQTGGLNYGYTF
TRBJ2-6 | . | TRBV9 | . | TGTGCCAGCAGCGGGCAGAACTCTGGGGCCAACGTCCTGACTTTC | CASSGQNSGANVLTF
TRBJ1-4 | TRBD1 | TRBV27 | . | TGTGCCAGCAGTTTCGGGACAGGGGGGACTAATGAAAAACTGTTTTTT | CASSFGTGGTNEKLFF
TRBJ2-1 | TRBD2 | TRBV7-3 | . | TGTGCCAGCAGCCCTCGACTAGCGGGGGACAATGAGCAGTTCTTC | CASSPRLAGDNEQFF
TRBJ2-1 | . | TRBV30 | . | TGTGCCTGGAGCCCTCAACAAAATGAGCAGTTCTTC | CAWSPQQNEQFF
TRBJ1-5 | TRBD1 | TRBV28 | . | TGTGCCAGCAGTCAAACCCGGGACAGGGGAATGCCCCAGCATTTT | CASSQTRDRGMPQHF
TRBJ2-5 | TRBD2 | TRBV2 | . | TGTGCCAGCAGGGGGGGGGACGAAGAGACCCAGTACTTC | CASRGGDEETQYF
TRBJ2-7 | . | TRBV2 | . | TGTGCCCAGGAGGGGGCCCACTCCTACGAGCAGTACTTC | CAQEGAHSYEQYF
TRBJ1-4 | . | TRBV7-2 | . | TGTGCCAGCAGCACATCCGGGGCTACTAATGAAAAACTGTTTTTT | CASSTSGATNEKLFF
TRBJ2-1 | . | TRBV6-4 | . | TGTGCCAGCAGTGACGCTGGAGTCGCCAATGAGCAGTTCTTC | CASSDAGVANEQFF
TRBJ1-1 | . | TRBV4-3 | . | TGCGCCAGCAGCCAAGATTCGTCGGGGGCTGGGGCTGAAGCTTTCTTT | CASSQDSSGAGAEAFF
TRBJ1-2 | . | TRBV7-9 | once | TGTGCCAGCAGCTTAGGGGGGGCGCATGGCTACACCTTC | CASSLGGAHGYTF
TRBJ1-3 | . | TRBV6-5 | . | TGTGCCAGTGCGGGGGGCTTAGGCGGAAACACCATATATTTT | CASAGGLGGNTIYF
TRBJ1-1 | TRBD1 | TRBV7-8 | . | TGTGCCAGCAGCGAAGACAGGGGGGGTTCTGAAGCTTTCTTT | CASSEDRGGSEAFF